Below, one T cell receptor beta chain is given with its context. Its target is unknown. PBMCs originated in roughly 10 ml of fresh peripheral blood. These data belong to a study of Graves' ophthalmopathy and Graves' hyperthyroidism. The study, taken as a whole, reports: Most thyroid clonotypes with frequency above 0.001 were detected in blood too. In separating ophthalmopathy from stable hyperthyroidism, a 13-signature model achieved about 90% sensitivity and about 80% specificity. Ophthalmopathy progression cases were predicted by the model with approximately 71% sensitivity and 72.22% specificity.

CDR1 and CDR2 (germline): MNHEY, SMNVEV (reference sequence). The trim removed 4 bases at V and 3 bases at J, leaving 7 bases unmatched. There are 15 residues in the CDR3. RNA transcripts provided the template for amplifying TCR beta CDR3 regions. HTBI-primed first-round RT-PCR preceded second-round multiplex PCR. In TCRdb, the multiplex PCR reads were re-called with MiXCR into one record per CDR3 protein. Among about 210,000 distinct CDR3 sequences listed, over 25% were seen once. This chain connects TRBV27 to TRBJ1-1; 8 nucleotides agree with TRBD1. The TCR originated in a man between 50 and 59 years old with Graves' ophthalmopathy. The sample comprised peripheral blood. The CDR3 is CASSSYGQGYTEAFF. As DNA, the CDR3 is TGTGCCAGCAGTTCCTATGGACAGGGCTACACTGAAGCTTTCTTT.